This TCR beta chain came from a study of cytomegalovirus exposure and HLA in healthy donors. Study-wide results and caveats: Reported findings show TCR beta sequences accurately forecast HLA-A and HLA-B alleles in most subjects.

V lost 5 bases to trimming and J lost 7 bases, with 18 bases between them. The CDR3 contains 15 residues. CDR1 is PRHDT and CDR2 is FYEKMQ in the germline V gene (reference sequence). As for this clone: Its antigen is unidentified.

Primers included in the PCR were 60 Vbeta and 13 Jbeta primers. Sequenced by immunoSEQ multiplex PCR; TCRdb stores in-frame clones only, minus some. The table includes about 220,000 clones, approximately 88% detected once. The specimen was PBMCs. This receptor was obtained from a boy younger than 10 in good health and CMV-seronegative. The V call is TRBV13, the J call TRBJ1-5; possibly TRBD1 for D (6 bases). The CDR3 DNA follows: TGTGCCAGCAGCCCCCGGACTAGGGGGAGGCAGCCCCAGCATTTT. It translates to CASSPRTRGRQPQHF. Full variable domain (remainder filled in from reference TRBV13 and TRBJ1-5): AAGVIQSPRHLIKEKRETATLKCYPIPRHDTVYWYQQGPGQDPQFLISFYEKMQSDKGSIPDRFSAQQFSDYHSELNMSSLELGDSALYFCASSPRTRGRQPQHFGDGTRLSIL.